The 25 T cell receptor beta chains below come from one sample, sequenced in a study of CD8 T cells in ankylosing spondylitis. Regarding the study as a whole: Seven to nine highly homologous variants formed a TCR beta motif that appeared characteristic of ankylosing spondylitis blood.

No antigen has been identified for these receptors. One entry per CDR3 protein results from TCRdb running MiXCR on the 5' RACE reads. The table lists approximately 520,000 distinct CDR3 sequences, approximately 5.3% of them singletons. What was sequenced was blood, either unsorted or a sorted T cell fraction (not recorded which). These receptors were obtained from a male donor with ankylosing spondylitis.

This clonotype was counted ten times or more. This chain links TRBV10-3 with TRBJ2-7; D is undetermined. V was trimmed by 1 base and J by 6 bases, leaving 13 bases between them. The CDR3 totals 14 residues. Germline CDR1 and CDR2: ENHRY and SYGVKD. The CDR3 DNA sequence: TGTGCCATCAGTGAGTTCTGGCAGGCCTTCGAGCAGTACTTC. Amino acids: CAISEFWQAFEQYF.

The sample holds a few counts of this clonotype. This rearrangement joins TRBV6-5 to TRBJ2-3; D is uncertain. The V gene lost 2 bases and the J gene lost 6 bases, with 9 bases spanning the gap. CDR3 length: 13 amino acids. CDR1 and CDR2 from the germline V gene are MNHEY and SVGAGI. CDR3 coding DNA: TGTGCCAGCAGTTACGAGTGGCTGGATACGCAGTATTTT. This gives the protein CASSYEWLDTQYF.

This clonotype has a count of ten or more. CDR3 amino acids: CASSDPSGGSEAFF. Here the CDR3 DNA reads TGCGCCAGCAGCGACCCGAGTGGAGGTTCTGAAGCTTTCTTT. The rearrangement uses TRBV5-1 and TRBJ1-1, with D unclear. The CDR3 consists of 14 residues. The germline CDR1 and CDR2 sequences are SGHRS and YFSETQ. Trimming pared 4 bases from V and 6 bases from J, leaving 16 bases between.

This clonotype has a count of ten or more. CDR3 amino acids: CASRPPPGTGLGRGYTF. Written as DNA, the CDR3 is TGTGCCAGCAGACCTCCTCCGGGGACAGGCCTGGGACGGGGCTACACCTTC. V usage is TRBV7-9 and J usage is TRBJ1-2; TRBD1 matches at 8 bases. The V and J ends lost 6 bases and 8 bases, in that order; junction bases with no gene match: 20. Germline CDR1 SEHNR, CDR2 FQNEAQ (reference sequence). This CDR3 spans 17 amino acids.

In its sample, this clonotype was seen many times. The chain is built from TRBV5-1 and TRBJ1-1; no firm D call. The CDR3 totals 15 residues. Trimming stripped 0 bases from V and 0 bases from J, with 9 bases between. CDR1 is SGHRS, CDR2 YFSETQ, per germline. The CDR3 reads CASSLDWSMNTEAFF. CDR3 DNA sequence: TGCGCCAGCAGCTTGGATTGGAGCATGAACACTGAAGCTTTCTTT.

There are many counts of this clonotype. The chain uses TRBV20-1 and TRBJ1-6, with 8 bases lining up with TRBD1. V lost 7 bases, J lost 4 bases, and 6 bases stayed unmatched. CDR3 size: 14 residues. Germline CDR1 DFQATT, CDR2 SNEGSKA (reference sequence). For the CDR3, the DNA is TGCAGTGTCCCGGACAGGGATTATAATTCACCCCTCCACTTT. It specifies CSVPDRDYNSPLHF.

The chain joins TRBV19 to TRBJ2-5; D may be TRBD1 or TRBD2 (7 bases each). This CDR3 contains 14 residues. Trimming pared 6 bases from V and 4 bases from J, leaving 15 bases between. The germline gives CDR1 LNHDA, CDR2 SQIVND (reference sequence). The CDR3 DNA sequence: TGTGCCAGTAGCACGACAGGGAGGGGAGAGACCCAGTACTTC. Its translation is CASSTTGRGETQYF.

A word on this clonotype: Being one base from a much bigger clone, this may be a read error. The chain is built from TRBV12-3 or TRBV12-4 and TRBJ1-1; no reliable D call. Trimming removed 5 bases from V and 1 base from J, with 8 bases in between. There are 13 residues in the CDR3. CDR3 coding DNA: TGTGCCAGCAGTCCCGTGTGGAACACTGAAGCTTTCTTT. Translation gives CASSPVWNTEAFF.

This clonotype has just a few counts. V usage is TRBV29-1 and J usage is TRBJ2-7; D call uncertain. There are 13 residues in the CDR3. Germline V gene lookup returns CDR1 SQVTM and CDR2 ANQGSEA. Between the trimmed V and J ends, which lost 3 bases and 3 bases, there was a span of 12 bases. Here the CDR3 DNA reads TGCAGCGTTGATCTGCCGGGTTACTACGAGCAGTACTTC. It codes for CSVDLPGYYEQYF.

Ten or more counts support this clonotype. The chain employs TRBV18 and TRBJ2-1, with TRBD1 matching over 8 bases. The CDR3 is 17 residues long. With V trimmed by 2 bases and J by 3 bases, 9 bases remained unmatched. The germline gives CDR1 KGHSH, CDR2 LQKENI. The CDR3 loop reads CASSPSTSGGDYNEQFF. The CDR3 DNA is TGTGCCAGCTCACCATCAACATCAGGGGGCGACTACAATGAGCAGTTCTTC.

In its sample, this clonotype was seen many times. CDR3: CSAKWTGYNSPLHF. The CDR3 region has the DNA TGCAGTGCTAAGTGGACAGGATATAATTCACCCCTCCACTTT. The chain recombines TRBV20-1 with TRBJ1-6, with 7 bases identical to TRBD1. Unmatched junction bases numbered 4, after V lost 4 bases and J lost 4 bases. This CDR3 has 14 residues. Germline values: CDR1 DFQATT, CDR2 SNEGSKA (reference sequence).

This clonotype was picked up many times. The V and J genes are TRBV5-1 and TRBJ2-7; D unresolved. Per germline, CDR1 SGHRS and CDR2 YFSETQ. Trimming took off 3 bases at V and 6 bases at J, with 13 bases between the two ends. The CDR3 loop spans 13 amino acids. CDR3 nucleotide sequence: TGCGCCAGCAGCTACTTTTCCCGGAGCGAGCAGTACTTC. Protein product: CASSYFSRSEQYF.

This clonotype was counted ten times or more. In DNA form, the CDR3 reads TGTGCCAGCAGCCAAGATCTAGCCTACACCGGGGAGCTGTTTTTT. The encoded protein is CASSQDLAYTGELFF. The chain recombines TRBV14 with TRBJ2-2; a possible D gene is TRBD2 (5 bases). Germline values: CDR1 SGHDN, CDR2 FVKESK. CDR3 length: 15 residues. V dropped 0 bases and J dropped 3 bases, with 8 bases sitting between them.

This clonotype was counted at least ten times. The CDR3 bases are TGTGCCAGCAGTCGCGCTTCAACTTTCACAGATACGCAGTATTTT. It encodes CASSRASTFTDTQYF. This chain joins TRBV7-9 and TRBJ2-3; D uncertain. The CDR3 runs to 15 residues. CDR1 is SEHNR, CDR2 FQNEAQ, per germline (reference sequence). The germline V and J ends were trimmed by 6 bases and 2 bases, with 15 bases remaining between them.

This clonotype was recorded at least ten times. The chain has TRBV24-1 and TRBJ2-5; D is undetermined. The CDR3 loop spans 12 amino acids. Germline V CDR1 and CDR2: KGHDR, SFDVKD. V lost 2 bases and J lost 5, with 5 bases in between. Here the CDR3 reads CATSDSPETQYF. The CDR3 nucleotides are TGTGCCACCAGTGATTCCCCGGAGACCCAGTACTTC.

The chain recombines TRBV14 with TRBJ2-1; D possibly corresponds to TRBD1 (5 bases). Germline-derived CDR1 and CDR2 are SGHDN and FVKESK. The CDR3 has 15 residues. V dropped 4 bases and J dropped 0 bases, with 10 bases sitting between them. The CDR3 here is CASSPQVRSYNEQFF. In DNA form, the CDR3 reads TGTGCCAGCAGCCCACAGGTCCGCTCCTACAATGAGCAGTTCTTC.

This clonotype was seen repeatedly, ten times or more. The chain uses TRBV5-1 and TRBJ1-2; D gene uncertain. The V end lost 7 bases, the J end lost 4 bases, and 11 bases lay between the germline ends. Germline CDR1 SGHRS, CDR2 YFSETQ. This CDR3 has 12 amino acids. CDR3 protein: CASGSGVYGYTF. CDR3 in DNA: TGCGCCAGCGGCTCCGGGGTCTATGGCTACACCTTC.

This clonotype was detected ten times or more. V and J are TRBV20-1 and TRBJ1-6; D may be TRBD1 (5 bases). Trimming took 6 bases from V and 7 from J, leaving 16 bases between them. This CDR3 is built from 14 residues. Germline V gene data show CDR1 as DFQATT and CDR2 as SNEGSKA (reference sequence). For the CDR3, the DNA is TGCAGTGCCCGGCCGGGACTTTTAAATTCACCCCTCCACTTT. The encoded protein is CSARPGLLNSPLHF.

This clonotype was seen a handful of times. At one boundary the junction diverges from the germline segment, which might be a read error. This rearrangement joins TRBV20-1 to TRBJ1-5; 7 bases are a match to TRBD1. Germline V gene sequence: CDR1 DFQATT, CDR2 SNEGSKA (reference sequence). This CDR3 has 17 amino acids. The CDR3 nucleotides read TGCTGTGCTAGAGGCAACCCGGGACAGATTAGCAATCAGCCCCAGCATTTT. This translates into CCARGNPGQISNQPQHF.

This clonotype showed up just once. The chain combines TRBV19 with TRBJ2-4; no reliable D call. The V end was cut by 6 bases, the J end by 2 bases, with 11 bases between. Germline V gene lookup returns CDR1 LNHDA and CDR2 SQIVND (reference sequence). The CDR3 is 14 residues long. The CDR3, as DNA: TGTGCCAGTAGCGCGCCGTGGACCAAAAACATTCAGTACTTC. This encodes CASSAPWTKNIQYF.

This clonotype was detected only a few times. CDR3 DNA: TGTGCCAGCAGTAACACGGCGGGTTCTCTGGAGCAGTACTTC. Translated, it gives CASSNTAGSLEQYF. The genes are TRBV6-2 or TRBV6-3 and TRBJ2-7; a weak D match, TRBD2 (5 bases). Germline V gene sequence: CDR1 MNHEY, CDR2 SVGEGT. Deletions cut 5 bases from V and 7 bases from J, with 18 bases between. This CDR3 has 14 amino acids.

This clonotype was picked up many times. The chain is built from TRBV6-4 and TRBJ2-3, with 9 positions matching TRBD1. The germline V gene has CDR1 MRHNA and CDR2 SNTAGT. The V segment lost 7 bases and the J segment 5 bases; nucleotides outside the gene matches: 10. The CDR3 loop spans 15 amino acids. The CDR3, as DNA: TGTGCCAGCAAGAAAGGACAGGGGTCGAAAGATACGCAGTATTTT. Translating gives CASKKGQGSKDTQYF.

This clonotype showed up many times. The chain links TRBV7-9 to TRBJ2-3; 8 nucleotides align to TRBD1. Germline CDR1 SEHNR, CDR2 FQNEAQ (reference sequence). The CDR3 is 15 residues long. V trimming: 6 bases; J trimming: 5 bases; junction bases outside the gene matches: 10. CDR3 DNA sequence: TGTGCCAGCAGACGCATGACAGGGGAGATAGATACGCAGTATTTT. Its protein product is CASRRMTGEIDTQYF.

The V gene is TRBV30, the J gene TRBJ2-3; perhaps D is TRBD1 or TRBD2 (5 bases each). V was clipped by 4 bases and J by 0 bases, with 11 bases between them. Germline CDR1 and CDR2: GTSNPN and SVGIG (reference sequence). The CDR3 has 14 residues. The CDR3 DNA is TGTGCCTGGAAGGTCGGGGCTAGCACAGATACGCAGTATTTT. Its translation: CAWKVGASTDTQYF.

On this clonotype itself: At one end, the junction sequence differs from germline, possibly due to a read error. This chain links TRBV5-1 with TRBJ2-2; maybe TRBD2 (6 bases). This CDR3 has 16 amino acids. In germline, CDR1 is SGHRS, CDR2 YFSETQ. CDR3 in amino acids: CASSLAPRRGGGELLF. CDR3 nucleotides: TGCGCCAGCAGCTTGGCCCCACGGAGGGGCGGAGGGGAGCTGCTTTTT.